This T cell receptor beta chain was sequenced during a study of blood T cell repertoires in COVID-19. Study at large: Acute and convalescent COVID-19 specimens originated in the United States, Italy and Spain. PBMCs, B-cell-depleted T cells, or T cells were the source of the cDNA or gDNA that made up the material.

Original methodology: Nucleated cell number was recorded as an estimate derived from reference gene primer amplification. Measured with immunoSEQ multiplex PCR; TCRdb has only the in-frame clones, and not every one. The V and J calls and clone size were taken over from that table, and D and trimming were inferred from the DNA. The sample carries about 250,000 clones, 70% to 90% recorded once. The sequence came from an elderly man with acute or convalescent COVID-19. Material for sequencing was peripheral blood.

The CDR3 protein is CASSLDRTGVLNEQFF. The DNA of the CDR3 is TGCGCCAGCAGCTTGGATAGGACAGGGGTCCTCAATGAGCAGTTCTTC. J is TRBJ2-1 and V is TRBV5-1; 9 positions match TRBD1. The V and J ends lost 0 bases and 6 bases, in that order; junction bases with no gene match: 7. This CDR3 spans 16 amino acids. In germline, CDR1 is SGHRS, CDR2 YFSETQ.